This section outlines one T cell receptor (beta chain) sequence together with its context. Its antigen is unknown. This specimen belongs to a study of T cell responses to AZD1222 COVID-19 vaccine. Points from the study as a whole: Donors were chiefly white British, with a greater number of females, and clonal diversity was perhaps underestimated.

Profiling relied on immunoSEQ multiplex PCR, and the TCRdb table lists in-frame clones only, not all of them. The sample records some 280,000 clones, 90% to 95% being singletons. V lost 3 bases, J lost 4 bases, and 11 bases lay in between. Germline loops: CDR1 SGDLS, CDR2 YYNGEE. This CDR3 region has 14 residues. The clonotype was recovered from an adult who received the AZD1222 COVID-19 vaccine. This chain links TRBV9 with TRBJ1-3; no clear D. Sample: peripheral blood, taken 28 days after the second AZD1222 dose. The CDR3: CASSARGIGNTIYF. As DNA, the CDR3 is TGTGCCAGCAGCGCCCGGGGTATAGGAAACACCATATATTTT.